This T cell receptor beta chain was sequenced in a study of sequential checkpoint blockade in melanoma. Study context: First-line arms were nivolumab then ipilimumab, or the reverse, randomized 1:1. Both treatment sequences were followed by maintenance nivolumab.

Specified treatment: randomized to nivolumab then ipilimumab (arm A) or the reverse (arm B). DNA-damaging chemotherapy had not been given to any patient beforehand. Live CD3+CD8+ CD19− CD56− cells were sorted from PBMCs. V was trimmed by 6 bases and J by 7 bases, leaving 16 bases between them. The CDR3 contains 15 residues. Germline V gene data show CDR1 as LGHNA and CDR2 as YNFKEQ. Generated by immunoSEQ multiplex PCR, the TCRdb table keeps only in-frame clones and is missing some. The sample records about 11,000 clones, 78% being singletons. The material sequenced was CD8+ T cells sorted from blood (inferred from file names), taken from a patient given nivolumab and ipilimumab in sequence. V usage is TRBV4-2 and J usage is TRBJ1-6; D not certain. The sequence was obtained from a human donor with melanoma. The CDR3 DNA is TGTGCCAGCAGGATAGAGATGAGGCTAAATTCACCCCTCCACTTT. It is translated as CASRIEMRLNSPLHF.